This TCR beta chain was sequenced for a study of cytomegalovirus exposure and HLA in healthy donors. Study-level findings and limits: A later analysis showed that HLA-associated TCR beta chains had undergone more clonal expansion than equally common others. On later analysis, the bulk of CMV-associated TCR beta chains appeared to be HLA-restricted.

This clone appeared once. Its antigen is still unknown. PCR involved 60 Vbeta and 13 Jbeta primers. As handled by the study authors: Some 80 million unique TCR beta chains, 10 million to 14 million shared, were counted in a later analysis. Profiled with immunoSEQ multiplex PCR; TCRdb holds only in-frame clones, not every one. That table furnishes V, J and clone size, whereas the DNA furnished D and trimming. The sample yields some 99,000 clones, 55% to 75% seen once. This CDR3 comprises 16 residues. Trimming at V came to 7 bases and at J to 1 base, leaving 11 bases not matched to a gene. CDR1 is SNHLY and CDR2 is FYNNEI in the germline V gene.

V gene TRBV2 combines with J gene TRBJ1-1; 8 nucleotides agree with TRBD1. This clonotype originated in a woman in her 70s in good health and CMV-seropositive. Material: PBMCs. The CDR3 nucleotides read TGTGCCAGCACCAAATCGACCGGACAGGGGAACACTGAAGCTTTCTTT. Its translation is CASTKSTGQGNTEAFF.